This T cell receptor (beta chain) was recovered during a study of T cell responses to AZD1222 COVID-19 vaccine (dated by TCRdb to about 2021). For context, the study as a whole: AZD1222 recipients with second doses at about 4 weeks or about 12 weeks were pooled, because spike-specific TCR depth and breadth did not differ between schedules. TCR sequencing was performed for 230 to 250 trial participants, of whom about 200 were given two doses of AZD1222 and approximately 25 were given two doses of MenACWY control vaccine. Trial participants were enrolled by age into subgroups of 18-55, 56-69 and 70-plus years, and about 150, 27 and 61 TCR-sequenced participants, respectively, were included in these subgroups. Overall results and qualifications from the work: Spike-specific TCR breadth and depth rose significantly after two AZD1222 doses compared with day 0 and with MenACWY recipients. In the small 56-69-year group, the increase in depth fell short of significance, most likely because of low power. Conclusions about previously exposed vaccinees were limited because only six AZD1222 recipients were SARS-CoV-2 seropositive at baseline. Because no day 14 peak-response samples were available, repertoires were characterized only after the peak T cell response. Epitopes outside the regions mutated in the B.1.351 and B.1.1.7 variants were reportedly recognized by nearly half of the unique spike-specific TCRs. Vaccine-associated CD4 TCRs spanned the whole spike protein, with dominant responses in regions 160-218 and 743-854. Most participants were white British and females outnumbered males, and the authors suggested that clonal diversity may have been underestimated.

Read against the paper, the sample's time point label means: baseline before first vaccination. Vaccinee samples were obtained from the UK trials COV001 and COV002, which included a single-blind randomized controlled phase 2/3 trial of AZD1222 (ChAdOx1 nCoV-19) in healthy adults. Trial participant PBMC samples were collected at day 0 and day 28 after the second dose for TCRbeta chain sequencing. The CDR3 regions of human TCRbeta chains were analyzed by immunosequencing. The authors processed their data as follows. Repertoire TCRs were checked for matches against a reference library of SARS-CoV-2-specific TCRs that had been generated using the MIRA antigen-specificity platform. Breadth was defined as the fraction of unique TCRs that were SARS-CoV-2-associated. Depth was defined as the fraction of total T cells that were SARS-CoV-2-associated. Using the MIRA data, each spike-specific TCR was mapped to the spike region that the TCR reacts to and placed in a CD4 or CD8 class. Log10-transformed breadth and depth values were compared by one-way ANOVA with Sidak's multiple comparisons tests. TCRdb obtained this table from immuneACCESS and retained in-frame rearrangements with V and J assigned. These tables miss some clones; where compared with another copy, unresolved V genes account for less than half of the shortfall, and the remainder is unexplained. Clonal size and the V and J genes are those of that table, whereas D and trimming came from the DNA. Present in this sample are approximately 100,000 clones, more than 70% of which were seen just once. Approximately 1.3% of the sample is held by the ten biggest clonotypes.

This clone was observed a handful of times. Its antigen specificity is not known. One base away there is no much larger clone; base qualities are not given. The sequence derives from an adult in good health. This material consisted of peripheral blood, taken on day 0 of AZD1222 vaccination.

This receptor has the CDR3 CASGPDTSQETQYF. The nucleotides read TGTGCCAGCGGCCCCGACACATCTCAAGAGACCCAGTACTTC. The chain couples TRBV3-1 (or the pseudogene TRBV3-2) to TRBJ2-5, with an unclear D gene assignment. V is clipped by 8 bases and J by 2 bases, and the sequence between their germline boundaries is 15 bases long. Including the terminal cysteine and phenylalanine, the CDR3 comprises 14 residues. CDR3 DNA is the only sequence kept; it has 42 bases, read in frame from the first base. The germline V gene (reference sequence) provides CDR1 LGHDT and CDR2 YNNKEL.